A selection of T cell receptor beta chains follows, all from one sample in a study of cytomegalovirus exposure and HLA in healthy donors. Assay: immunoSEQ multiplex PCR; the TCRdb copy retains only in-frame clones and omits some. There are approximately 110,000 clones in the sample, with more than 3.5% held by the top ten. The sequenced material came from PBMCs. The origin of the receptors is a man aged 30 to 39 in good health and CMV-seronegative. Each CDR3 is given with its conserved first and last residue. D genes are given only for firm matches.

TRBV2	NA	TRBJ1-5	TGTGCCAGCAGTGAATCGGGATACAATCAGCCCCAGCATTTT	CASSESGYNQPQHF
TRBV7-2	TRBD1	TRBJ1-5	TGTGCCAGCAGCTTAAGGGGACAGGGCAATCAGCCCCAGCATTTT	CASSLRGQGNQPQHF
TRBV6-6	NA	TRBJ2-3	TGTGCCAGCACTCCACGAGGAGATACGCAGTATTTT	CASTPRGDTQYF
TRBV20-1	NA	TRBJ2-1	TGCAGTGCCCTCCAAGGGGGACATGGGTTCTTC	CSALQGGHGFF
TRBV15	TRBD1	TRBJ2-5	TGTGCCACCGGGACAGGGGGCAATTCGCGAGAGACCCAGTACTTC	CATGTGGNSRETQYF
TRBV9	NA	TRBJ2-3	TGTGCCAGCAGCGTAGATGGTCGACTGGCTAGCACAGATACGCAGTATTTT	CASSVDGRLASTDTQYF
TRBV7-9	NA	TRBJ2-7	TGTGCCAGCAGCTCGCCCACAGGGAACTACGAGCAGTACTTC	CASSSPTGNYEQYF
TRBV28	TRBD1	TRBJ2-1	TGTGCCAGCAGTTTACGGGACAGGGGGCCTTACAATGAGCAGTTCTTC	CASSLRDRGPYNEQFF
TRBV7-3	TRBD1	TRBJ2-3	TGTGCCAGCAGCTTACTGGGGACAGGCACAGATACGCAGTATTTT	CASSLLGTGTDTQYF
TRBV7-9	NA	TRBJ1-1	TGTGCCAGCAGCTTAGCAGGGGAATATATGAACACTGAAGCTTTCTTT	CASSLAGEYMNTEAFF
TRBV7-6	NA	TRBJ2-7	TGTGCCAGCAGCTTCCGGACAGAAAGATCCTACGAGCAGTACTTC	CASSFRTERSYEQYF
TRBV7-9	NA	TRBJ2-7	TGTGCCAGCAGCTTTGAAATGGACAGCTCCTACGAGCAGTACTTC	CASSFEMDSSYEQYF
TRBV7-9	NA	TRBJ1-5	TGTGCCAGCCGGGCGTCTGCGGCGGGGCAGCCCCAGCATTTT	CASRASAAGQPQHF
TRBV7-9	NA	TRBJ2-7	TGTGCCAGCAGCGCACAGGGCTACGAGCAGTACTTC	CASSAQGYEQYF
TRBV9	TRBD1	TRBJ1-3	TGTGCCAGCAGCGACAGACAGGGAACTGGAAACACCATATATTTT	CASSDRQGTGNTIYF
TRBV5-4	NA	TRBJ2-7	TGTGCCAGCAGTGATGGGACTTCTCCCGAGCAGTACTTC	CASSDGTSPEQYF
TRBV5-4	TRBD2	TRBJ2-2	TGTGCCAGCAGCTCGATAGCGGGGGGATCGAACACCGGGGAGCTGTTTTTT	CASSSIAGGSNTGELFF
TRBV5-1	TRBD1	TRBJ1-5	TGCGCCAGCAGCCTCGGACAGGGTACAGGGCCCCAGCATTTT	CASSLGQGTGPQHF
TRBV14	TRBD1	TRBJ2-1	TGTGCCAGCAGCCAAGGCGACAGGGGATTTTGGTATGAGCAGTTCTTC	CASSQGDRGFWYEQFF
TRBV28	TRBD1	TRBJ2-6	TGTGCCAGCAGTCGGGACAGGGTCTCTGGGGCCAACGTCCTGACTTTC	CASSRDRVSGANVLTF
TRBV6-1	NA	TRBJ1-6	TGTGCCAGCAGTGAAGTGGGAGGGTATAATTCACCCCTCCACTTT	CASSEVGGYNSPLHF
TRBV29-1	NA	TRBJ2-1	TGCAGCGTTGGGCTGGCTTACAATGAGCAGTTCTTC	CSVGLAYNEQFF
TRBV7-3	NA	TRBJ1-2	TGTGCCAGCAGCTTACTCCACTCTTTAATCCCGGACAAGAACTATGGCTACACCTTC	CASSLLHSLIPDKNYGYTF
TRBV19	NA	TRBJ2-7	TGTGCCAGTAGTATAACCAGGGGCTACGAGCAGTACTTC	CASSITRGYEQYF
TRBV5-1	NA	TRBJ2-3	TGCGCCAGCAGCTCCACGACTAGTGGTAGCACAGATACGCAGTATTTT	CASSSTTSGSTDTQYF
TRBV13	TRBD1	TRBJ1-5	TGTGCCAGCAGCATAAGACAGGGGGATAGCAATCAGCCCCAGCATTTT	CASSIRQGDSNQPQHF
TRBV6-6	TRBD2	TRBJ2-3	TGTGCCAGCAGTTACCAACTAGCGACCACAGATACGCAGTATTTT	CASSYQLATTDTQYF
TRBV5-4	TRBD2	TRBJ2-3	TGTGCCAGCAGCTTGGCGAGCGGGGACACAGATACGCAGTATTTT	CASSLASGDTDTQYF
TRBV5-1	TRBD1	TRBJ1-1	TGCGCCAGCACCCGGGGGACAGACACTGAAGCTTTCTTT	CASTRGTDTEAFF
TRBV2	TRBD2	TRBJ2-5	TGTGCCAGCAGTCGACAGGGACTAGCGGGGGGGCCGTACCAAGAGACCCAGTACTTC	CASSRQGLAGGPYQETQYF
TRBV7-3	NA	TRBJ2-5	TGTGCCAGCAGTCCGGGCGCAGGGAGGGAGACCCAGTACTTC	CASSPGAGRETQYF
TRBV9	TRBD2	TRBJ2-1	TGTGCCAGCACCCTCACCGCTGGTAAGCGGGGTGAGCAGTTCTTC	CASTLTAGKRGEQFF
TRBV28	TRBD1	TRBJ1-2	TGTGCCAGCAGTTTGTGGACAGGCCCCAACTATGGCTACACCTTC	CASSLWTGPNYGYTF
TRBV2	NA	TRBJ1-5	TGTGCCAGCAGGGGCCAGGGCGGCAATCAGCCCCAGCATTTT	CASRGQGGNQPQHF
TRBV19	NA	TRBJ1-4	TGTGCCAGTAGTTTAATGGACAGCCGTAATGAAAAACTGTTTTTT	CASSLMDSRNEKLFF
TRBV20-1	NA	TRBJ2-5	TGCAGTGCTCAACAACAAGAGACCCAGTACTTC	CSAQQQETQYF
TRBV6-5	TRBD1	TRBJ2-7	TGTGCCAGCAGTTATCCGACAGGGGGCATCAACGAGCAGTACTTC	CASSYPTGGINEQYF
TRBV11-2	NA	TRBJ1-1	TGTGCCAGCAGCCCGGCGGGGGGAACTGAAGCTTTCTTT	CASSPAGGTEAFF
TRBV4-2	NA	TRBJ2-1	TGTGCCAGCAGCCAAGATGACTGGAGCTCCTACAATGAGCAGTTCTTC	CASSQDDWSSYNEQFF
TRBV5-5	NA	TRBJ2-7	TGTGCCAGCAGCTTGGACAGTTTCTCCTACGAGCAGTACTTC	CASSLDSFSYEQYF
TRBV30	NA	TRBJ1-4	TGTGCCTGGAGTAACAGGGTTGGCGAAAAACTGTTTTTT	CAWSNRVGEKLFF
TRBV6-1	NA	TRBJ1-4	TGTGCCAGCACCGAAGGCGCCGCGGGGGAACTGTTTTTT	CASTEGAAGELFF
TRBV6-9	NA	TRBJ1-2	TGTGCCAGCAGTTCCCAGGCAGGGGTTGGATATGGCTACACCTTC	CASSSQAGVGYGYTF
TRBV27	TRBD2	TRBJ2-2	TGTGCCAGCAGTTTTTGGGGGGGGAACACCGGGGAGCTGTTTTTT	CASSFWGGNTGELFF